The text below deals with one TCR beta chain. TCRdb used MiXCR to reprocess the reads, holding one entry per CDR3 protein. The sample holds 150,000 to 200,000 distinct CDR3 sequences; roughly 20% are singletons and the top ten take 2.9%. This entry comes from a study of T cell repertoires in cytomegalovirus infection. There are 15 residues in the CDR3. With V trimmed by 4 bases and J by 8 bases, 7 bases remained unmatched. CDR1 and CDR2 (germline): SGHRS, YFSETQ. The sequence was collected from a human donor in good health (CMV status not recorded). Some clones in this sample may be carry-over from other donors' samples. The sample was PBMCs. This sequence joins TRBV5-1 and TRBJ2-1; TRBD2 aligns across 12 bases. The CDR3 here is CASSEPSGRAHEQFF. For the CDR3, the DNA is TGCGCCAGCAGCGAACCTAGCGGGAGGGCACATGAGCAGTTCTTC.